The 16 T cell receptor beta chains below were found in one sample sequenced in a study of siplizumab effects on memory and regulatory T cells. Produced via immunoSEQ multiplex PCR; TCRdb's table is partial and in-frame only. This table holds approximately 94,000 clones, 94% found once. Sequences were obtained from non-Treg CD4+ T cells sorted from blood. The receptor set was obtained from a human donor in good health.

The chain recombines TRBV28 with TRBJ2-1; the D gene is possibly TRBD1 (5 bases). The CDR3 runs 16 residues. V was shortened by 4 bases and J by 2 bases, with 15 bases between the two germline ends. Germline-derived CDR1 and CDR2 are MDHEN and SYDVKM. As DNA, the CDR3 is TGTGCCAGCAGTTCCCGGGTCTCCAGGGCCTACAATGAGCAGTTCTTC. It is translated as CASSSRVSRAYNEQFF.

This chain links TRBV9 with TRBJ2-3, with TRBD2 matching over 7 bases. This CDR3 region has 17 residues. CDR1 is SGDLS, CDR2 YYNGEE, per germline. The J segment lost 0 bases and the V segment lost 0 bases, leaving 7 bases of the junction unmatched. The CDR3, as DNA: TGTGCCAGCAGCGTAGGGCCTAGCGGCCTTAGCACAGATACGCAGTATTTT. As protein: CASSVGPSGLSTDTQYF.

The rearrangement joins TRBV29-1 to TRBJ1-1, with 7 bases fitting TRBD1. The germline CDR1 and CDR2 sequences are SQVTM and ANQGSEA. The CDR3 totals 13 residues. The ends lost 6 bases at V and 5 bases at J; junction bases unmatched: 9. As DNA, the CDR3 is TGCAGCGTAGACACAGGGGAATGGACTGAAGCTTTCTTT. Translated: CSVDTGEWTEAFF.

This clone was seen only once. The chain recombines TRBV28 with TRBJ1-1, with 7 nucleotides matching TRBD1. CDR1 is MDHEN and CDR2 is SYDVKM in the germline V gene. CDR3 length equals 14 residues. V lost 6 bases to trimming and J lost 5 bases; unmatched junction nucleotides: 9. The CDR3 reads CASRRTGAATEAFF. The CDR3 bases are TGTGCCAGCAGACGCACAGGGGCCGCTACTGAAGCTTTCTTT.

This clone was recorded a few times. This chain joins TRBV10-3 and TRBJ1-2, with D possibly being TRBD1 (6 bases). Germline CDR1 reads ENHRY; CDR2 reads SYGVKD. The CDR3 runs 16 residues. Between the trimmed V and J ends, which lost 4 bases and 7 bases, there was a span of 22 bases. The chain's CDR3 is CAISGSGQGRVRGYTF. CDR3 sequence (DNA): TGTGCCATCAGTGGATCGGGTCAGGGGAGAGTTCGTGGCTACACCTTC.

The rearrangement links TRBV9 to TRBJ2-7; maybe TRBD1 (6 bases). The germline V and J ends were trimmed by 0 bases and 6 bases, with 10 bases remaining between them. CDR1 and CDR2 (germline): SGDLS, YYNGEE. The CDR3 length is 13 residues. CDR3 amino acids: CASSVVSRGEQYF. The CDR3 coding sequence is TGTGCCAGCAGCGTAGTCTCCAGGGGCGAGCAGTACTTC.

V is TRBV11-3 and J is TRBJ2-3; a weak D match, TRBD2 (6 bases). The CDR3 extends over 15 amino acids. From germline, CDR1 is SGHNT and CDR2 YENEEA. V lost 1 base to trimming and J lost 3 bases, with 11 bases between them. This chain's CDR3 is CASSLAGDGTDTQYF. The CDR3 DNA follows: TGTGCCAGCAGCTTAGCGGGAGATGGGACAGATACGCAGTATTTT.

The genes are TRBV6-1 and TRBJ2-6; D is perhaps TRBD2 (7 bases). Germline V lookup: CDR1 MNHNS, CDR2 SASEGT. The CDR3 extends over 19 amino acids. With 2 bases removed from V and 2 bases from J, the gap between germline ends came to 19 bases. The CDR3 bases are TGTGCCAGCAGTGAAATATCATCACGGGGGGCAGCTGGGGCCAACGTCCTGACTTTC. Its translation is CASSEISSRGAAGANVLTF.

CDR3 region: CASSEKTGTGDNQPQHF. The CDR3 bases are TGTGCCAGTAGTGAAAAAACCGGGACAGGAGATAATCAGCCCCAGCATTTT. The chain carries TRBV19 and TRBJ1-5; 8 bases line up with TRBD1. This CDR3 is 17 amino acids long. Germline CDR1 LNHDA, CDR2 SQIVND (reference sequence). V dropped 5 bases and J dropped 4; count of bases not matched to a gene: 13. Looking up the rest from reference TRBV19 and TRBJ1-5 gives the full variable domain: DGGITQSPKYLFRKEGQNVTLSCEQNLNHDAMYWYRQDPGQGLRLIYYSQIVNDFQKGDIAEGYSVSREKKESFPLTVTSAQKNPTAFYLCASSEKTGTGDNQPQHFGDGTRLSIL.

This clone occurred once. The chain has TRBV12-5 and TRBJ2-7; D is unclear. The CDR3 has 11 amino acids. The germline gives CDR1 LGHNT, CDR2 FRNRAP. The germline V and J ends were trimmed by 5 bases and 2 bases, with 4 bases remaining between them. CDR3 loop: CASGVAYEQYF. The CDR3 coding sequence is TGTGCTAGTGGTGTAGCCTACGAGCAGTACTTC.

The chain employs TRBV4-1 and TRBJ2-5; D unclear. The end of the DNA aligns better with TRBJ2-7, so the J call may be wrong. Germline V gene sequence: CDR1 MGHRA, CDR2 YSYEKL. The CDR3 has 16 amino acids. CDR3 nucleotide sequence: TGCGCCAGCAGCCAAGACCCCCGTCAGGAACGCTACGAGCAGTACTTC. This translates into CASSQDPRQERYEQYF.

The V gene is TRBV5-1, the J gene TRBJ1-1; possibly TRBD1 for D (6 bases). Germline V gene data show CDR1 as SGHRS and CDR2 as YFSETQ. Trimming pared 2 bases from V and 1 base from J, leaving 9 bases between. The CDR3 sequence is 14 residues long. CDR3 protein: CASSFSTGNTEAFF. Here the CDR3 DNA reads TGCGCCAGCAGCTTCTCGACAGGGAACACTGAAGCTTTCTTT.

The rearrangement uses TRBV7-9 and TRBJ2-5; D not resolved. This CDR3 has 15 residues. Germline CDR1 is SEHNR and CDR2 is FQNEAQ (reference sequence). V gave up 0 bases and J gave up 3 bases, with 11 bases separating them. The DNA for the CDR3 is TGTGCCAGCAGCTTAGCGACGGTTACTAAAGAGACCCAGTACTTC. As protein: CASSLATVTKETQYF.

This clone was detected once. The J gene is TRBJ2-1, the V gene TRBV7-2, with 10 bases lining up with TRBD2. Germline lookup yields CDR1 SGHTA and CDR2 FQGNSA. CDR3 length: 16 amino acids. The V and J ends lost 6 bases and 4 bases, in that order; junction bases with no gene match: 9. CDR3 DNA: TGTGCCAGCAGATATCGAGGGACTAGCGCGTACAATGAGCAGTTCTTC. This translates into CASRYRGTSAYNEQFF. The variable domain in full, with the rest retrieved from reference TRBV7-2 and TRBJ2-1, is GAGVSQSPSNKVTEKGKDVELRCDPISGHTALYWYRQSLGQGLEFLIYFQGNSAPDKSGLPSDRFSAERTGGSVSTLTIQRTQQEDSAVYLCASRYRGTSAYNEQFFGPGTRLTVL.

V gene TRBV4-2 combines with J gene TRBJ1-4, with no clear D. The CDR3 sequence is 13 residues long. The V end was cut by 5 bases, the J end by 4 bases, with 8 bases between. Per germline, CDR1 LGHNA and CDR2 YNFKEQ. The CDR3 loop is CASSSTVNEKLFF. The CDR3 DNA sequence: TGTGCCAGCAGCTCGACGGTTAATGAAAAACTGTTTTTT.

CDR3 nucleotide sequence: TGTGCCAGCAGTTTCGACGGACTAGCGGTGAATGAGCAGTTCTTC. Encoded protein: CASSFDGLAVNEQFF. This sequence joins TRBV28 and TRBJ2-1; 10 bases agree with TRBD2. The CDR3 runs to 15 residues. V was pared by 3 bases and J by 7 bases, with 6 bases of the junction left unmatched. Germline CDR1 is MDHEN and CDR2 is SYDVKM.